A selection of T cell receptor beta chains follows, all from one sample in a study of response to subunit inactivated influenza vaccine. In TCRdb, the RT-PCR reads were re-called with MiXCR into one record per CDR3 protein. The sample includes 500,000 to 550,000 distinct CDR3 sequences, less than 8% of them seen just once. The sequences come from PBMCs from blood, collected less than 30 months after vaccination. These receptors were obtained from a man aged 50 to 69 who received an inactivated influenza vaccine. Both conserved end residues are part of each CDR3. The D gene is left open where the match is weak. The size field is filled for only some rows; it gives once, few, many or a size class.

TRBV6-5,TRBJ2-1,many,-,TGTGCCAGCAGTTACGAATCCTCCCTGCTAGCTTCCCACAATGAGCAGTTCTTC,CASSYESSLLASHNEQFF
TRBV5-4,TRBJ2-2,few,TRBD2,TGTGCCAGCAGCTGGGGTGGTCTCGCGGGAGTAAGGACCGGGGAGCTGTTTTTT,CASSWGGLAGVRTGELFF
TRBV5-5,TRBJ1-6,many,TRBD1,TGTGCCAGCAGCTTATTGTCAGGGGGCGGTTCACCCCTCCACTTT,CASSLLSGGGSPLHF
TRBV6-2/TRBV6-3,TRBJ1-1,few,TRBD1,TGTGCCAGCATCTCTCTCCCGGGACAGGAGCGCACTGAAGCTTTCTTT,CASISLPGQERTEAFF
TRBV25-1,TRBJ2-2,few,-,TGTGCCAGCAGTGAACGTACAGGTACCACCGGGGAGCTGTTTTTT,CASSERTGTTGELFF
TRBV4-2,TRBJ2-7,many,TRBD2,TGTGCCAGCAGCCAAGTGAGCGGGACCTACGAGCAGTACTTC,CASSQVSGTYEQYF
TRBV9,TRBJ2-5,few,-,TGTGCCAGCAGCGTAGGGGTCCATGGTACCGTGCATGGCGAGACCCAGTACTTC,CASSVGVHGTVHGETQYF
TRBV7-8,TRBJ1-2,many,TRBD1,TGTGCCAGCAGCCGCGGAGGGACAGCGATTAACTATGGCTACACCTTC,CASSRGGTAINYGYTF
TRBV29-1,TRBJ1-1,few,-,TGCAGCGCAATGGGGTTAGCGGACACTGAAGCTTTCTTT,CSAMGLADTEAFF
TRBV4-3,TRBJ2-5,-,TRBD2,TGCGCCAGCAGCCAAGATACTAGCGGGGGGGCCGGGGAGACCCAGTACTTC,CASSQDTSGGAGETQYF
TRBV5-1,TRBJ2-3,many,-,TGCGCCAGCAGCCTTGACAGAGGGGCAGATACGCAGTATTTT,CASSLDRGADTQYF
TRBV20-1,TRBJ2-7,-,TRBD1,TGCAGTGCTAGAGATCTGCGGGGACAGGGCTACGAGCAGTACTTC,CSARDLRGQGYEQYF
TRBV18,TRBJ2-3,few,TRBD1,TGTGCCAGTCTACAGGGGCTCCGGGATACGCAGTATTTT,CASLQGLRDTQYF
TRBV9,TRBJ2-1,few,-,TGTGCCAGCAGCGTAGACCTTTTTGACAGGCAGTTCTTC,CASSVDLFDRQFF
TRBV3-1,TRBJ2-3,-,-,TGTGCCAGCAGCCAAGATGGGACCGCCACAGATACGCAGTATTTT,CASSQDGTATDTQYF
TRBV9,TRBJ2-5,-,-,TGTGCCAGCAGTGGGGTAGTAGGCCGAGGGGAGACCCAGTACTTC,CASSGVVGRGETQYF
TRBV7-2,TRBJ2-7,-,TRBD2,TGTGCCAGCAGCAAAACTAGCGGTACTTCCTACGAGCAGTACTTC,CASSKTSGTSYEQYF
TRBV15,TRBJ2-1,-,TRBD2,TGTGCCACCAGCAGAGAGCTAGCGGGAGGGCCTTATGAGCAGTTCTTC,CATSRELAGGPYEQFF
TRBV29-1,TRBJ2-5,many,TRBD2,TGCAGCGCGGCTAGCGGAACCCTACTGGGAGAGACCCAGTACTTC,CSAASGTLLGETQYF
TRBV27,TRBJ2-7,many,TRBD1,TGTGCCAGCAGTTTCGACAGGGGAGGCGAGCAGTACTTC,CASSFDRGGEQYF
TRBV5-1,TRBJ2-7,many,-,TGCGCCAGCAGCTTGGATACAGGGACTACCTACGAGCAGTACTTC,CASSLDTGTTYEQYF
TRBV6-5,TRBJ2-7,many,TRBD2,TGTGCCAGCAGTTATGGCGGGAGGGCCGAGCAGTACTTC,CASSYGGRAEQYF
TRBV10-3,TRBJ1-4,-,-,TGTGCCATCGGTAGTGCAGCAACTAATGAAAAACTGTTTTTT,CAIGSAATNEKLFF
TRBV5-1,TRBJ2-7,-,-,TGCGCCAGCAGCTTAAGTTCAAGGGTACTGGCTGGAAAAGAATCCTACGAGCAGTACTTC,CASSLSSRVLAGKESYEQYF
TRBV5-1,TRBJ1-2,many,-,TGCGCCAGCAGCCTCACCGCAGGGGCAGGCTATGGCTACACCTTC,CASSLTAGAGYGYTF
TRBV29-1,TRBJ2-7,many,-,TGCAGCGTTGGAGGGGGCTACGAGCAGTACTTC,CSVGGGYEQYF
TRBV11-2,TRBJ1-5,many,-,TGTGCCAGCAGCTTCAATAGGAATCAGCCCCAGCATTTT,CASSFNRNQPQHF
TRBV6-5,TRBJ2-5,-,-,TGTGCCAGCAGTTACGCCGGGGGAATCGGGGAGACCCAGTACTTC,CASSYAGGIGETQYF
TRBV20-1,TRBJ2-3,-,-,TGCAGTGTGGAGGGACTCCGACCGATAGTTAGCACAGATACGCAGTATTTT,CSVEGLRPIVSTDTQYF
TRBV20-1,TRBJ2-2,-,TRBD2,TGCAGTGCCCAACGTGGTGGGAGCGGGACCACCTTCGGGGAGCTGTTTTTT,CSAQRGGSGTTFGELFF
TRBV29-1,TRBJ2-3,-,-,TGCAGCGTTGAGGGAAGGTCCACAGATACGCAGTATTTT,CSVEGRSTDTQYF
TRBV7-9,TRBJ2-4,many,-,TGTGCCAGCAGCTTAGCGCGGGGCACCTTAGCCAAAAACATTCAGTACTTC,CASSLARGTLAKNIQYF
TRBV5-1,TRBJ2-3,many,TRBD1,TGCGCCAGCAGCACCGGACAGGGATCAACGTCGGATACGCAGTATTTT,CASSTGQGSTSDTQYF
TRBV29-1,TRBJ2-5,-,-,TGCAGCGTTGTTCTAAACCTACAAGAGACCCAGTACTTC,CSVVLNLQETQYF
TRBV6-2/TRBV6-3,TRBJ1-2,many,-,TGTGCCAGCAGTTGGGACACCTCGGGCCCAGGCTACACCTTC,CASSWDTSGPGYTF
TRBV15,TRBJ2-6,-,-,TGTGCCACCAGCAGAGTTGGGGGGCGACTGGCTTTAGGGGCCAACGTCCTGACTTTC,CATSRVGGRLALGANVLTF
TRBV21-1,TRBJ1-5,few,-,TGTGCCAGCAGCAAAGAGAGGACGGGAAGCAATCAGCCCCAGCATTTT,CASSKERTGSNQPQHF
TRBV5-6,TRBJ1-6,few,-,TGTGCCAGCAGCATATGGTACCGGGACAAAAATTCACCCCTCCACTTT,CASSIWYRDKNSPLHF
TRBV3-1,TRBJ1-3,many,-,TGTGCCAGCAGCCCCCGGGACCGAAACTCTGGAAACACCATATATTTT,CASSPRDRNSGNTIYF